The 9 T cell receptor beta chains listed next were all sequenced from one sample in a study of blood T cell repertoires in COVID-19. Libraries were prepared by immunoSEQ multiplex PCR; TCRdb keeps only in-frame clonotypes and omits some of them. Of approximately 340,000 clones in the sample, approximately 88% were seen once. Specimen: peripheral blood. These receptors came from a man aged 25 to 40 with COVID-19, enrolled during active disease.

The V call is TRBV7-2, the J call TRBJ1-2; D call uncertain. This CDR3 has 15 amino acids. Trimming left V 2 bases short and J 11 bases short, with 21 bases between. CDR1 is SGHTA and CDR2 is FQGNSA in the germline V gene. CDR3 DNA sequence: TGTGCCAGCAGCTTAAGAGTGGCAGAGTCTATGCGGTACACCTTC. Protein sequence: CASSLRVAESMRYTF.

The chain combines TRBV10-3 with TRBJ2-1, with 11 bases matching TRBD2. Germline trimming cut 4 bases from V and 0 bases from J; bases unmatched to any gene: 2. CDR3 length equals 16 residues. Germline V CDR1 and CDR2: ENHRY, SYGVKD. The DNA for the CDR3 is TGTGCCATCAGTGGAACTAGCGGGAGCTCCTACAATGAGCAGTTCTTC. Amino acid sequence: CAISGTSGSSYNEQFF.

The CDR3 nucleotides read TGTGCCAGCAGCTCCTCATGGGCGGGAGGAACCTACAATGAGCAGTTCTTC. It codes for CASSSSWAGGTYNEQFF. V is TRBV5-6 and J is TRBJ2-1, with TRBD2 matching over 8 bases. Losses at the gene ends were 3 bases for V and 2 bases for J; bases not matched to a gene: 10. Germline assignment: CDR1 SGHDT and CDR2 YYEEEE. The CDR3 covers 17 residues.

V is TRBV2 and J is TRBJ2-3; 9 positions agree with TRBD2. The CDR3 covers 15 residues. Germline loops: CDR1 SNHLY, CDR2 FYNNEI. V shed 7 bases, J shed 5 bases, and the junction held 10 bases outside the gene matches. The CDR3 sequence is CASNRAGGPGDTQYF. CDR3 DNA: TGTGCCAGCAATAGGGCGGGAGGGCCCGGAGATACGCAGTATTTT.

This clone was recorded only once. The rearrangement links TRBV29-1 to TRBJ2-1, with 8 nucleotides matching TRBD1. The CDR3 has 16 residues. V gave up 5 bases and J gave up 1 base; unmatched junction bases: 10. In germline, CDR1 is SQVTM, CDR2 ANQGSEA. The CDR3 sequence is CSVLLFGQGSYNEQFF. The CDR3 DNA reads TGCAGCGTTCTTCTCTTCGGACAGGGTTCCTACAATGAGCAGTTCTTC.

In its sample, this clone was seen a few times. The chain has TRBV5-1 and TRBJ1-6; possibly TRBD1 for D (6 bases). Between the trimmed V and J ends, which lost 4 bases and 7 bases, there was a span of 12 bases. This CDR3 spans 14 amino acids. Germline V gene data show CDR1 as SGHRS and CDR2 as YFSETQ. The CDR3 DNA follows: TGCGCCAGCAGCATAGAGGGGGGGAATTCACCCCTCCACTTT. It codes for CASSIEGGNSPLHF.

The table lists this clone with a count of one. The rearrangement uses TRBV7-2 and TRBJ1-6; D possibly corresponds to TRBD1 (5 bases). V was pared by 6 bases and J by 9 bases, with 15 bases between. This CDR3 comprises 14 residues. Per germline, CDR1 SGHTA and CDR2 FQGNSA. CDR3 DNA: TGTGCCAGCAGACCCCAGGGAAACAGTTCACCCCTCCACTTT. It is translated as CASRPQGNSSPLHF.

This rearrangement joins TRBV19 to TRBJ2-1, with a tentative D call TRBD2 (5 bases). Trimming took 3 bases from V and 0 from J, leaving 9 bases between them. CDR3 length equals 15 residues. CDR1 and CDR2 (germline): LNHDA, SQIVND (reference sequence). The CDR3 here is CASSIGVSSYNEQFF. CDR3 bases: TGTGCCAGTAGTATCGGGGTAAGCTCCTACAATGAGCAGTTCTTC.

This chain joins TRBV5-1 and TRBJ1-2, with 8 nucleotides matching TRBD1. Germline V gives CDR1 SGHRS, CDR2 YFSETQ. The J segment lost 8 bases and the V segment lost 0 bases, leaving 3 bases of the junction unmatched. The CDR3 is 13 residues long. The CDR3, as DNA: TGCGCCAGCAGCTTGGTTCCAGGGGGCGGCTACACCTTC. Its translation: CASSLVPGGGYTF.